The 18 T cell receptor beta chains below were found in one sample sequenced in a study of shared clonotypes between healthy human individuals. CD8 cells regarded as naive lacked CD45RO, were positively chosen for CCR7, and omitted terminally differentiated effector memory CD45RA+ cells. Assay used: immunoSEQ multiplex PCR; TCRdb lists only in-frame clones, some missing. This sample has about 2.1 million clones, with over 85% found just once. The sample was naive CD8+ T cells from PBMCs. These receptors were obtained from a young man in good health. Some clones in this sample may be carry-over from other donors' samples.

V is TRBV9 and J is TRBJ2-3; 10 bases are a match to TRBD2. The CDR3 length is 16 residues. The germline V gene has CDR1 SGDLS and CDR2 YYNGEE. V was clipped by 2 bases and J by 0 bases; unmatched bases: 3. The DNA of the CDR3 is TGTGCCAGCAGCGTGGAGCGGGAGGGCAGCACAGATACGCAGTATTTT. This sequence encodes CASSVEREGSTDTQYF. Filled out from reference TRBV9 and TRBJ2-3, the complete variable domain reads DSGVTQTPKHLITATGQRVTLRCSPRSGDLSVYWYQQSLDQGLQFLIQYYNGEERAKGNILERFSAQQFPDLHSELNLSSLELGDSALYFCASSVEREGSTDTQYFGPGTRLTVL.

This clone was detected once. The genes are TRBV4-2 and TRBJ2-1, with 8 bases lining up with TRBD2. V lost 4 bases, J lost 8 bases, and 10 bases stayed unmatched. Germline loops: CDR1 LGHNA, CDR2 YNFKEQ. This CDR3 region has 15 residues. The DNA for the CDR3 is TGTGCCAGCAGCCCACATATCGGGGGGGAGGATGAGCAGTTCTTC. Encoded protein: CASSPHIGGEDEQFF.

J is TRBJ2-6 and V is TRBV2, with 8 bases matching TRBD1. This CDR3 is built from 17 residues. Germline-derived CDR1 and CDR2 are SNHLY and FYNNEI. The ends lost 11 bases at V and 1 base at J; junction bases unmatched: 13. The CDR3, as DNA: TGTGCCTTAAGTCCGGGACAGGAGCCATCTGGGGCCAACGTCCTGACTTTC. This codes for CALSPGQEPSGANVLTF.

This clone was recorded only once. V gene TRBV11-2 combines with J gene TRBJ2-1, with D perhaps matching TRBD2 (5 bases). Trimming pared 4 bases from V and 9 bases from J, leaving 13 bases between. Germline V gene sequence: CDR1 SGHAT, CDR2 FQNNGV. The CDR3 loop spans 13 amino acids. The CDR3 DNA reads TGTGCCAGCAGCTGGCGGGCTCGGCCTGAGCAGTTCTTC. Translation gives CASSWRARPEQFF.

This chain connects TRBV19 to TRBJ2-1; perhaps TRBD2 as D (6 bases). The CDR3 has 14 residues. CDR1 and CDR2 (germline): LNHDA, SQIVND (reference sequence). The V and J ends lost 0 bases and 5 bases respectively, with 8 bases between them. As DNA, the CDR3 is TGTGCCAGTAGTATAGATGGGGAGGACAATGAGCAGTTCTTC. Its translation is CASSIDGEDNEQFF.

The CDR3 region is CSGLQGYQETQYF. CDR3 DNA sequence: TGCAGCGGACTACAGGGGTACCAAGAGACCCAGTACTTC. V usage is TRBV29-1 and J usage is TRBJ2-5; TRBD1 aligns across 7 bases. J lost 0 bases, V lost 7 bases, and 5 bases had no gene match. This CDR3 is 13 amino acids long. CDR1 is SQVTM, CDR2 ANQGSEA, per germline.

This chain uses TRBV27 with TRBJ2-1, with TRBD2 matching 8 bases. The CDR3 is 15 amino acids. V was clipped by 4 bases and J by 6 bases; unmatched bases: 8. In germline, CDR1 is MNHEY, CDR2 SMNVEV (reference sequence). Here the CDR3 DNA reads TGTGCCAGCAGTTATCTTGGAGCGGGAGTCAATGAGCAGTTCTTC. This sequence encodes CASSYLGAGVNEQFF.

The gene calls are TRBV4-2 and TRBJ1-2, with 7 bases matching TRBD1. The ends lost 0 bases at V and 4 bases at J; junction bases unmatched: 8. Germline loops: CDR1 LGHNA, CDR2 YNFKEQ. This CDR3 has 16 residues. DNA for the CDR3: TGTGCCAGCAGCCAAGATCTAAGAGACAGGGTCTATGGCTACACCTTC. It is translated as CASSQDLRDRVYGYTF.

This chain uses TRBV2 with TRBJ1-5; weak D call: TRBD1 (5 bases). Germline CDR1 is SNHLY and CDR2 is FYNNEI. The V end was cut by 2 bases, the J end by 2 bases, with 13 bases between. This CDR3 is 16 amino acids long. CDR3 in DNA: TGTGCCAGCAGTGAACGAGGGGTAGATGGCAATCAGCCCCAGCATTTT. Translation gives CASSERGVDGNQPQHF.

CDR3 sequence reads: CASSQVMGDQPQHF. CDR3 bases: TGCGCCAGCAGCCAAGTAATGGGGGATCAGCCCCAGCATTTT. The rearrangement uses TRBV4-3 and TRBJ1-5, with D possibly TRBD1 on 5 matching bases. The CDR3 loop spans 14 amino acids. V gave up 1 base and J gave up 5 bases, with 9 bases separating them. Germline loops: CDR1 LGHNA, CDR2 YSLEER.

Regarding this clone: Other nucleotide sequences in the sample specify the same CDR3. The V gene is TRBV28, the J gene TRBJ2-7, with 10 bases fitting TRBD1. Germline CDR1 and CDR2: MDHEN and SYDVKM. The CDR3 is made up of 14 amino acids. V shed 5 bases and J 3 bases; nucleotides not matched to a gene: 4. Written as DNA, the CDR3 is TGTGCCAGCAGTGAGACAGGGGGCGGCTACGAGCAGTACTTC. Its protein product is CASSETGGGYEQYF. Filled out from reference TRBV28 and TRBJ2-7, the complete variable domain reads DVKVTQSSRYLVKRTGEKVFLECVQDMDHENMFWYRQDPGLGLRLIYFSYDVKMKEKGDIPEGYSVSREKKERFSLILESASTNQTSMYLCASSETGGGYEQYFGPGTRLTVT.

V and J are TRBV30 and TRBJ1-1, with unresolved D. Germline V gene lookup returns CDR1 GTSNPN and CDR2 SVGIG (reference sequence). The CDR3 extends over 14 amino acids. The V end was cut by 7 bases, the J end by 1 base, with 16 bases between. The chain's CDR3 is CASTPPIWNTEAFF. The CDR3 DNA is TGTGCCTCGACCCCCCCCATCTGGAACACTGAAGCTTTCTTT.

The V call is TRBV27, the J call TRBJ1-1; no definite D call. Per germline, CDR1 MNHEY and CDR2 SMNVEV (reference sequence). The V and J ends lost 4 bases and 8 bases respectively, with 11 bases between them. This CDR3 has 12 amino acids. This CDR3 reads CASSSDFIEAFF. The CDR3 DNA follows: TGTGCCAGCAGTTCCGATTTCATCGAAGCTTTCTTT.

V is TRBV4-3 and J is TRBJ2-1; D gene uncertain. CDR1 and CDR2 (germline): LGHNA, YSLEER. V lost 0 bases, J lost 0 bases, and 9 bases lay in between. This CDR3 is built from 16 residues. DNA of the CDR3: TGCGCCAGCAGCCAAGATCACTTAAGCTCCTACAATGAGCAGTTCTTC. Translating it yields CASSQDHLSSYNEQFF.

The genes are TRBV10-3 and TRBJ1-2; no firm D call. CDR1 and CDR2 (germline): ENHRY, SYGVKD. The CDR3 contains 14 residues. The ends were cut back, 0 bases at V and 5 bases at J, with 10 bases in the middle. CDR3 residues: CAISESLTDYGYTF. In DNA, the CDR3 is TGTGCCATCAGTGAGTCATTGACTGATTATGGCTACACCTTC.

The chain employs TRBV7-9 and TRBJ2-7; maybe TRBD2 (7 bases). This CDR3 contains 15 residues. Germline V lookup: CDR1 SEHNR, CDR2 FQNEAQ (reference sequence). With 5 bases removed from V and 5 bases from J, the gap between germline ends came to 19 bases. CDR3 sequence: CASSPGGGGGHEQYF. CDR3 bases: TGTGCCAGCAGCCCTGGGGGCGGGGGCGGCCACGAGCAGTACTTC.

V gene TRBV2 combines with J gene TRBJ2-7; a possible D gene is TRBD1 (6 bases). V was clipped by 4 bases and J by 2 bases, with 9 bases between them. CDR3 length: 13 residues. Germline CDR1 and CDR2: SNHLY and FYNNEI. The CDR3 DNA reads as TGTGCCAGCAGTGGGACAGAACCCTACGAGCAGTACTTC. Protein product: CASSGTEPYEQYF. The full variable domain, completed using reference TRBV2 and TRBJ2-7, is EPEVTQTPSHQVTQMGQEVILRCVPISNHLYFYWYRQILGQKVEFLVSFYNNEISEKSEIFDDQFSVERPDGSNFTLKIRSTKLEDSAMYFCASSGTEPYEQYFGPGTRLTVT.

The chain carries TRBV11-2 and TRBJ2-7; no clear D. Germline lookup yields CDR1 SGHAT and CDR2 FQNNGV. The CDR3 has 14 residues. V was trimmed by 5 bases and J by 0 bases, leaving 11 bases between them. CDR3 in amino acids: CASSLRSLSYEQYF. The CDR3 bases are TGTGCCAGCAGCCTTCGGAGCCTCTCCTACGAGCAGTACTTC.